This TCR beta chain was recorded in a study of shared clonotypes between healthy human individuals. Germline CDR1 and CDR2: ENHRY and SYGVKD. There are 14 residues in the CDR3. V lost 4 bases and J 2 bases, leaving 10 bases between the germline ends. The table came from immunoSEQ multiplex PCR; TCRdb's copy has only in-frame clones and leaves some out. The top ten clones hold roughly 0.4% of a sample with roughly 1.5 million clones, 95% to 99% of them seen once. The specimen sequenced was naive CD4+ T cells sorted from blood. Subset defined: CD45RA+ positively selected. The V call is TRBV10-3, the J call TRBJ2-3; D gene unclear. The sequence was collected from a man aged 25-40 years in good health. CDR3: CAISALGFTDTQYF. CDR3 bases: TGTGCCATCAGTGCCCTGGGTTTCACAGATACGCAGTATTTT.